This T cell receptor beta chain was retrieved from a study of blood T cell repertoires in COVID-19. About the research overall: The United States, Italy and Spain supplied acute and convalescent COVID-19 samples. PBMCs, B-cell-depleted T cells, or T cells provided the cDNA or gDNA that made up the material.

Original data processing: Nucleated cell counts were estimated from reference gene primer amplification. TCRdb's copy holds only in-frame clones and misses some; the assay was immunoSEQ multiplex PCR. D and trimming come from the DNA, and the V and J calls and clone size come from that table. The sample lists 90,000 to 120,000 clones; about nine tenths were seen once. The source material was peripheral blood. This receptor was taken from a woman aged 30 to 39 with acute or convalescent COVID-19.

The CDR3 region is CASSATGLVGQPQHF. The CDR3 nucleotides read TGCGCCAGCAGCGCGACAGGGTTGGTCGGTCAGCCCCAGCATTTT. The chain combines TRBV5-1 with TRBJ1-5, with 7 bases fitting TRBD1. The CDR3 extends over 15 amino acids. V dropped 4 bases and J dropped 6; count of bases not matched to a gene: 10. Germline V gene lookup returns CDR1 SGHRS and CDR2 YFSETQ.